The subject of this entry is one T cell receptor (beta chain). This record comes from a study of T cell changes during pregnancy in multiple sclerosis. Sequencing used immunoSEQ multiplex PCR; TCRdb keeps in-frame clones, though not all of them. The sample holds around 69,000 clones; around 92% are singletons and the top ten take about 2.5%. The CDR3 consists of 13 residues. Trimming took off 1 base at V and 1 base at J, with 7 bases between the two ends. Germline assignment: CDR1 GTSNPN and CDR2 SVGIG (reference sequence). The sample in question was peripheral blood, obtained in the first trimester of pregnancy. The TCR was taken from a female donor with multiple sclerosis, enrolled in a pregnancy study. V and J are TRBV30 and TRBJ1-1; D ambiguous. The DNA of the CDR3 is TGTGCCTGGAGTGCCTTTAGGAACACTGAAGCTTTCTTT. Its translation: CAWSAFRNTEAFF. Full variable domain (rest looked up from reference TRBV30 and TRBJ1-1): SQTIHQWPATLVQPVGSPLSLECTVEGTSNPNLYWYRQAAGRGLQLLFYSVGIGQISSEVPQNLSASRPQDRQFILSSKKLLLSDSGFYLCAWSAFRNTEAFFGQGTRLTVV.